The 7 T cell receptor beta chains below come from one sample, sequenced in a study of PD-L1 blockade in urothelial cancer. Profiled with immunoSEQ multiplex PCR; TCRdb holds only in-frame clones, not every one. The sample gives fewer than 30,000 clones, more than 70% of which show up once; 8% to 10% is in the top ten. The sample consisted of PBMCs, taken around atezolizumab (anti-PD-L1) treatment. These receptor sequences come from a man between 65 and 80 years old with urothelial cancer.

The gene calls are TRBV19 and TRBJ2-3, with D perhaps TRBD2 (6 bases). The CDR3 has 15 residues. Germline CDR1 and CDR2: LNHDA and SQIVND (reference sequence). V shed 8 bases and J shed 4 bases, with 19 bases lying between them. CDR3 DNA sequence: TGTGCCAGTTCCCTAGCCGGGAGTGGGGCAGATACGCAGTATTTT. Amino acids: CASSLAGSGADTQYF.

The chain is built from TRBV6-5 and TRBJ1-1; maybe TRBD1 (5 bases). The V end lost 0 bases, the J end lost 7 bases, and 18 bases lay between the germline ends. This CDR3 is built from 16 residues. Germline V CDR1 and CDR2: MNHEY, SVGAGI. CDR3 nucleotides: TGTGCCAGCAGTTACTCGACAGCCAGTCAGTTTAGTGAAGCTTTCTTT. It translates to CASSYSTASQFSEAFF.

The rearrangement joins TRBV18 to TRBJ1-4, with TRBD1 matching over 7 bases. V lost 2 bases, J lost 3 bases, and 3 bases stayed unmatched. The CDR3 is made up of 15 amino acids. The germline gives CDR1 KGHSH, CDR2 LQKENI. CDR3 DNA sequence: TGTGCCAGCTCACCAAACAGGGGCGCTAATGAAAAACTGTTTTTT. Translated: CASSPNRGANEKLFF. The whole variable domain, remainder taken from reference TRBV18 and TRBJ1-4, is NAGVMQNPRHLVRRRGQEARLRCSPMKGHSHVYWYRQLPEEGLKFMVYLQKENIIDESGMPKERFSAEFPKEGPSILRIQQVVRGDSAAYFCASSPNRGANEKLFFGSGTQLSVL.

The genes are TRBV15 and TRBJ2-3; TRBD2 matches at 7 bases. From germline, CDR1 is LNHNV and CDR2 YYDKDF (reference sequence). The CDR3 is made up of 15 amino acids. The trim removed 0 bases at V and 4 bases at J, leaving 4 bases unmatched. The CDR3 DNA reads as TGTGCCACCAGCAGAGAAGGTGGGGGGGCAGATACGCAGTATTTT. Encoded protein: CATSREGGGADTQYF.

The chain has TRBV19 and TRBJ2-3, with D tentatively TRBD1 (5 bases). The length of the CDR3 is 16 residues. The V gene's germline CDR1 is LNHDA and CDR2 SQIVND (reference sequence). The V and J ends lost 7 bases and 3 bases respectively, with 20 bases between them. This chain's CDR3 is CASNQGRARGTDTQYF. CDR3 bases: TGTGCCAGTAATCAGGGAAGAGCTAGGGGTACAGATACGCAGTATTTT. The whole variable domain, remainder taken from reference TRBV19 and TRBJ2-3, is DGGITQSPKYLFRKEGQNVTLSCEQNLNHDAMYWYRQDPGQGLRLIYYSQIVNDFQKGDIAEGYSVSREKKESFPLTVTSAQKNPTAFYLCASNQGRARGTDTQYFGPGTRLTVL.

The CDR3 protein is CASSSSDREETQYF. In DNA, the CDR3 is TGTGCCAGTAGTTCGTCAGACAGGGAAGAGACCCAGTACTTC. The chain joins TRBV19 to TRBJ2-5; 7 bases fit TRBD1. The germline V gene encodes CDR1 LNHDA and CDR2 SQIVND (reference sequence). CDR3 length equals 14 residues. The ends lost 5 bases at V and 3 bases at J; junction bases unmatched: 6.

The rearrangement uses TRBV27 and TRBJ1-3, with TRBD1 matching 8 bases. Germline loops: CDR1 MNHEY, CDR2 SMNVEV (reference sequence). The CDR3 spans 15 residues. V trimming: 6 bases; J trimming: 0 bases; junction bases outside the gene matches: 4. The CDR3 region has the DNA TGTGCCAGCAGGGCGACAGGGGTCTCTGGAAACACCATATATTTT. This gives the protein CASRATGVSGNTIYF.